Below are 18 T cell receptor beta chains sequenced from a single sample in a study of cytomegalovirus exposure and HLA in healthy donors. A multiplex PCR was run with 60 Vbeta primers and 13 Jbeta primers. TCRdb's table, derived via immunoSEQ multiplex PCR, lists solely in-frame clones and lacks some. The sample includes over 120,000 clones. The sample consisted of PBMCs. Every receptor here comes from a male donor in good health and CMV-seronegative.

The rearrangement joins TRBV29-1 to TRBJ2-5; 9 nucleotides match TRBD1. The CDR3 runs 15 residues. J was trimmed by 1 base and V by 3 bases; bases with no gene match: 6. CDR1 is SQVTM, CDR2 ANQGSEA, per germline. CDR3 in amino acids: CSVDGTGTIQETQYF. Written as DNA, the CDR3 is TGCAGCGTTGATGGGACAGGGACCATCCAAGAGACCCAGTACTTC.

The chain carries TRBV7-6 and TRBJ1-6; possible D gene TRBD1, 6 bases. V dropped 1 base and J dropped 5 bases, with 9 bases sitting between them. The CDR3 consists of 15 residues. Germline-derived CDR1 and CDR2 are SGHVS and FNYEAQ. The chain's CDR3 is CASSLGTVDNSPLHF. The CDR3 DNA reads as TGTGCCAGCAGCTTAGGGACAGTGGATAATTCACCCCTCCACTTT. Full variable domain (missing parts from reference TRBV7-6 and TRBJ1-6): GAGVSQSPRYKVTKRGQDVALRCDPISGHVSLYWYRQALGQGPEFLTYFNYEAQQDKSGLPNDRFSAERPEGSISTLTIQRTEQRDSAMYRCASSLGTVDNSPLHFGNGTRLTVT.

The CDR3 protein is CASSLGGTRGNEQFF. The CDR3 DNA sequence: TGCGCCAGCAGCTTGGGGGGTACAAGGGGGAATGAGCAGTTCTTC. The chain couples TRBV5-1 to TRBJ2-1, with D tentatively TRBD1 (6 bases). Trimming stripped 0 bases from V and 7 bases from J, with 14 bases between. This CDR3 region has 15 residues. The V gene's germline CDR1 is SGHRS and CDR2 YFSETQ.

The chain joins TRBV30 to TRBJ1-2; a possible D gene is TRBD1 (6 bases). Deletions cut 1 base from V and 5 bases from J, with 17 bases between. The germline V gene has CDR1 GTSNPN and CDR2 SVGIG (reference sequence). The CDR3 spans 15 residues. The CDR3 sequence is CAWSALGQFSYGYTF. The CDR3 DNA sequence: TGTGCCTGGAGTGCCTTAGGACAGTTCAGTTATGGCTACACCTTC.

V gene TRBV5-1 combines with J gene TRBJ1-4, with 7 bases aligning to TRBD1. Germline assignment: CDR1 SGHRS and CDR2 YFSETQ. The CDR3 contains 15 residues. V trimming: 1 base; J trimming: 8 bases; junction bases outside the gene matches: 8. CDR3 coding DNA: TGCGCCAGCAGCTTGATGGGGGACAGAGGCGAAAAACTGTTTTTT. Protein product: CASSLMGDRGEKLFF.

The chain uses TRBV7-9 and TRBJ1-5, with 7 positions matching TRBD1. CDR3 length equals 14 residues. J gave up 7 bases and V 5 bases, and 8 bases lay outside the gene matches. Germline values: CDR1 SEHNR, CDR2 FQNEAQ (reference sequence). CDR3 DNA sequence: TGTGCCAGCAGCGAATCGACAGGGCTACAGCCCCAGCATTTT. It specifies CASSESTGLQPQHF.

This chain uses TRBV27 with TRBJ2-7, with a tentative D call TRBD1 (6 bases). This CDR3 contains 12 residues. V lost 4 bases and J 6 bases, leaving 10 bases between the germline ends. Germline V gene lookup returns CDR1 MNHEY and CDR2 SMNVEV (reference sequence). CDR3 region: CASSWGQGEQYF. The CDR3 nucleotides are TGTGCCAGCAGTTGGGGGCAAGGCGAGCAGTACTTC.

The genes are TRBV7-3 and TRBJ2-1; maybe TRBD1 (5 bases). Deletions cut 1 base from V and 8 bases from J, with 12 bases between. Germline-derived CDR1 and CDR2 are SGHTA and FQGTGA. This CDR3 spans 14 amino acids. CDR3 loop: CASSLSQGRDEQFF. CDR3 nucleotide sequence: TGTGCCAGCAGCTTAAGTCAGGGCAGGGATGAGCAGTTCTTC.

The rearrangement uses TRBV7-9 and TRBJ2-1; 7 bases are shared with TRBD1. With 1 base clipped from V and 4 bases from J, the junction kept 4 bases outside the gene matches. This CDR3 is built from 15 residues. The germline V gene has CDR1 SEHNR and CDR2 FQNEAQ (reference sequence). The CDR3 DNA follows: TGTGCCAGCAGCTTAGTTCAGGGGGTATACAATGAGCAGTTCTTC. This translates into CASSLVQGVYNEQFF.

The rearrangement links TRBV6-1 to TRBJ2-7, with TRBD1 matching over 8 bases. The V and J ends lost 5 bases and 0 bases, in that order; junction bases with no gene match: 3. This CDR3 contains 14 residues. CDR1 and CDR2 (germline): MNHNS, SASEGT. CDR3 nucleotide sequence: TGTGCCAGCAGTCGGACAGGGACCTCCTACGAGCAGTACTTC. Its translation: CASSRTGTSYEQYF.

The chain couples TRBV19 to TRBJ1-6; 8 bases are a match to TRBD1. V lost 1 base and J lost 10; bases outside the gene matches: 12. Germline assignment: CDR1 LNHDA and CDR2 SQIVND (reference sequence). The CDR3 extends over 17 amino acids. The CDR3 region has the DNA TGTGCCAGTAGTATAGCACGGACAGGGCAGATTGAATCACCCCTCCACTTT. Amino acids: CASSIARTGQIESPLHF.

CDR3 in amino acids: CAKPEGDSPLHF. In DNA form, the CDR3 reads TGTGCCAAACCAGAGGGGGATTCACCCCTCCACTTT. The J gene is TRBJ1-6, the V gene TRBV18, with TRBD1 as a possible D gene (6 bases). In germline, CDR1 is KGHSH, CDR2 LQKENI. V was trimmed by 10 bases and J by 8 bases, leaving 12 bases between them. CDR3 length: 12 amino acids.

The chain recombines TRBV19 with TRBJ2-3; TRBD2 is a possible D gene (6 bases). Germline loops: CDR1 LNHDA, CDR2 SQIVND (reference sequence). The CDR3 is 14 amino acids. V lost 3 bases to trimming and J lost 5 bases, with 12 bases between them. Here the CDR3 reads CASSIRTEGDTQYF. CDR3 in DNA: TGTGCCAGTAGTATCCGGACGGAGGGAGATACGCAGTATTTT.

CDR3 amino acids: CASSFSRGSSSGANVLTF. DNA of the CDR3: TGTGCCAGCAGTTTTAGCCGAGGGAGTTCCTCTGGGGCCAACGTCCTGACTTTC. The chain has TRBV27 and TRBJ2-6, with D tentatively TRBD2 (5 bases). V was cut by 3 bases and J by 0 bases, with 15 bases left in between. The CDR3 has 18 residues. Germline V gives CDR1 MNHEY, CDR2 SMNVEV (reference sequence). The whole variable domain, filled in from reference TRBV27 and TRBJ2-6, reads EAQVTQNPRYLITVTGKKLTVTCSQNMNHEYMSWYRQDPGLGLRQIYYSMNVEVTDKGDVPEGYKVSRKEKRNFPLILESPSPNQTSLYFCASSFSRGSSSGANVLTFGAGSRLTVL.

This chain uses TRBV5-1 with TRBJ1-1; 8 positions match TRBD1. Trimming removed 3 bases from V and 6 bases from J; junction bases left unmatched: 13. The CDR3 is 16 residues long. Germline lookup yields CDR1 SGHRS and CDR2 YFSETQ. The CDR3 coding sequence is TGCGCCAGCAGCTCTTGGACAGGGAGAATTTCTCCTGAAGCTTTCTTT. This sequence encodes CASSSWTGRISPEAFF. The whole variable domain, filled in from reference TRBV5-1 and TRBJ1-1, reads KAGVTQTPRYLIKTRGQQVTLSCSPISGHRSVSWYQQTPGQGLQFLFEYFSETQRNKGNFPGRFSGRQFSNSRSEMNVSTLELGDSALYLCASSSWTGRISPEAFFGQGTRLTVV.

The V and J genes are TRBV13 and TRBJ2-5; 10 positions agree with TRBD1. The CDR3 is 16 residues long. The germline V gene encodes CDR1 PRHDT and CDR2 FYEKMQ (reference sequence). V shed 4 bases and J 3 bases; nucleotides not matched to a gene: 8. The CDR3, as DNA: TGTGCCAGCAGCTCCCGGGACAGGGGAGTAGAAGAGACCCAGTACTTC. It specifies CASSSRDRGVEETQYF.

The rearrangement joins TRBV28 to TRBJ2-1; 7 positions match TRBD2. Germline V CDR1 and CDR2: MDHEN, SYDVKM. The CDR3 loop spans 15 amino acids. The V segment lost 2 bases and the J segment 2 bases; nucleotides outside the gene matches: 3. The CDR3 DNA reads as TGTGCCAGCAGTTTAGGGGGGGTTCCCTACAATGAGCAGTTCTTC. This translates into CASSLGGVPYNEQFF. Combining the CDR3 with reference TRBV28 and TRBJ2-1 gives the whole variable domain DVKVTQSSRYLVKRTGEKVFLECVQDMDHENMFWYRQDPGLGLRLIYFSYDVKMKEKGDIPEGYSVSREKKERFSLILESASTNQTSMYLCASSLGGVPYNEQFFGPGTRLTVL.

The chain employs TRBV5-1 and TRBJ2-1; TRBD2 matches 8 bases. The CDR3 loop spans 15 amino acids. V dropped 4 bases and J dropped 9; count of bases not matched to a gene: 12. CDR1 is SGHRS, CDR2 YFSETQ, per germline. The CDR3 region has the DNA TGCGCCAGCAGCAAAGGAGCGGGAGAGTTAAGTGAGCAGTTCTTC. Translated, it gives CASSKGAGELSEQFF.